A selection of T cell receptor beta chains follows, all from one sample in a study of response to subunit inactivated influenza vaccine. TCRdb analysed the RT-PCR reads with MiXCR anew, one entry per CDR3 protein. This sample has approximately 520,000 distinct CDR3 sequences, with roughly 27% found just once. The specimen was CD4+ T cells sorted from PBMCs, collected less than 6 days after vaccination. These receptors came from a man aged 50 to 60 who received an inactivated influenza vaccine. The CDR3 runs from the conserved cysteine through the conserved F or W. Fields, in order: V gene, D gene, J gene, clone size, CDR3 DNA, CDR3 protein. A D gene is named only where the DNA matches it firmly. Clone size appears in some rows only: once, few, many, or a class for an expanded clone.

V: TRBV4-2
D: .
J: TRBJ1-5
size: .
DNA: TGTGCCAGCAGCCAAGAGGGGGGAAGCAATCAGCCCCAGCATTTT
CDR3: CASSQEGGSNQPQHF

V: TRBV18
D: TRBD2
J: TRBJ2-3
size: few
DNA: TGTGCCAGCCAACGTGCCGGGGGGGCCTCAGATACGCAGTATTTT
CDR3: CASQRAGGASDTQYF

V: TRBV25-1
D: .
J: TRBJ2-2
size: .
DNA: TGTGCCAGCAGTGAGGCAGGGTCCGGGGAGCTGTTTTTT
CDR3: CASSEAGSGELFF

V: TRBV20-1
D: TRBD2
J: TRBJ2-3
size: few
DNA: TGCAGTGCTAGTAGCGGGGGCACAGATACGCAGTATTTT
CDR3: CSASSGGTDTQYF

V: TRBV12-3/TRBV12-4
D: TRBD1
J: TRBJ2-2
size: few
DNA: TGTGCCAGCAGTGGACAGGCGGTCGGGGAGCTGTTTTTT
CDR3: CASSGQAVGELFF

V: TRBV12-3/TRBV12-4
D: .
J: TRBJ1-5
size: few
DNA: TGTGCCAGCAGAAGGGACATGAGCAATCAGCCCCAGCATTTT
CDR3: CASRRDMSNQPQHF

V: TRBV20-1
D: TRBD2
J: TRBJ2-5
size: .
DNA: TGCAGTGCTAGAGTGCTAGCGGGAGGGCCTATGGAGACCCAGTACTTC
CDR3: CSARVLAGGPMETQYF

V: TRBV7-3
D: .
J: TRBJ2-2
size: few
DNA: TGTGCCAGCAGCTTTTCTGCCCGGGACGGAGTCACCGGGGAGCTGTTTTTT
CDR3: CASSFSARDGVTGELFF

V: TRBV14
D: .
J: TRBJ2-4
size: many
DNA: TGTGCCAGCAGCCAAGAGGTAGCGCGGACCAAAAACATTCAGTACTTC
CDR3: CASSQEVARTKNIQYF

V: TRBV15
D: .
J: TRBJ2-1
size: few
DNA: TGTGCCACCAGCAGAGAGCGGTCCCCGCGGGGTGAGCAGTTCTTC
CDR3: CATSRERSPRGEQFF